The clone carrying this T cell receptor beta chain was observed a handful of times. The antigen is not known. An end of the junction does not agree with germline; a read error may underlie this. Sequencing libraries for TCR beta were prepared with iRepertoire HTBI primers and Arm-PCR of CDR3 regions. TCRdb independently ran MiXCR on the multiplex PCR reads; one entry per CDR3 protein. This sample has some 220,000 distinct CDR3 sequences, with 15% to 20% found just once. The record originates from a study of regulatory T cells in long-lasting Graves disease. Study summary: Under 3 months of antithyroid drugs had been taken by newly diagnosed Graves' patients.

Study-level results: Newly diagnosed disease favored TRBV20-1 and TRBJ2-1 over persistent disease.

This CDR3 is 18 amino acids long. CDR1 is SSHAT and CDR2 is FNYEAQ in the germline V gene (reference sequence). Time point specified: newly diagnosed GD, antithyroid drugs for less than 3 months. PBMCs were the source of the RNA used for TCR sequencing. The source of the patients was an endocrinology department in Xi'an, China. The same sample was also studied in work on T cells in Graves' hyperthyroidism and ophthalmopathy.

The sequencing used peripheral blood mononuclear cells (PBMCs), collected at new diagnosis, from a patient treated with antithyroid drugs. The clonotype was recovered from a woman under 40 with Graves disease. This rearrangement joins TRBV7-7 to TRBJ1-5; D perhaps matches TRBD1 (5 bases). CDR3 in DNA: TGTGCTAGCAGCAACCACAACAGGAGGGGAGGAAGCAATCAGCCCCAGCATTTT. Encoded protein: CASSNHNRRGGSNQPQHF.